This TCR beta chain was identified in a study of identical twins. TCRdb passed the 5' RACE reads through MiXCR, listing each CDR3 protein once. Among around 1.7 million distinct CDR3 sequences listed, under 35% were seen once. V was clipped by 3 bases and J by 6 bases; unmatched bases: 3. The CDR3 is 13 residues long. Per germline, CDR1 DFQATT and CDR2 SNEGSKA (reference sequence). Overall study findings and caveats: Researchers caution that invariant MAIT and iNKT cells could partly confound zero-insertion analyses. The abundant beta clonotypes from cord blood had fewer insertions, and memory repertoires had none of this. Findings depended on cross-sectional statistics rather than tracking the same donors.

Donors were all healthy Caucasians. A word on this clonotype: No antigen is known for it.

Sequencing was performed on cord blood. The chain joins TRBV20-1 to TRBJ2-1; 9 bases are a match to TRBD2. This clonotype was obtained from a newborn girl in good health. CDR3 residues: CSARRSGGNEQFF. CDR3 coding DNA: TGCAGTGCTAGGCGTAGCGGGGGCAATGAGCAGTTCTTC.